The 25 T cell receptor beta chains reported below all come from one sample, sequenced in a study of technical replicates of blood from four donors. Assay: immunoSEQ multiplex PCR; the TCRdb copy retains only in-frame clones and omits some. The data hold 70,000 to 95,000 clones, with nearly 98% observed a single time. Sequenced: T cells isolated from PBMCs. All receptors come from a human donor in good health.

The chain recombines TRBV5-4 with TRBJ1-1; 8 bases are shared with TRBD1. CDR3 length: 12 residues. The V and J ends lost 6 bases and 4 bases, in that order; junction bases with no gene match: 2. Germline V lookup: CDR1 SGHNT, CDR2 YYREEE (reference sequence). The CDR3 bases are TGTGCCAGCAATACAGGGGGCACTGAAGCTTTCTTT. Translating it yields CASNTGGTEAFF.

J is TRBJ2-5 and V is TRBV11-3; D gene uncertain. The germline V gene has CDR1 SGHNT and CDR2 YENEEA. The CDR3 runs to 15 residues. V lost 0 bases, J lost 5 bases, and 13 bases lay in between. The DNA for the CDR3 is TGTGCCAGCAGCTTAGATCCAGGAAAGTGGGAGACCCAGTACTTC. Protein: CASSLDPGKWETQYF. The full variable domain, in which reference TRBV11-3 and TRBJ2-5 provide the parts outside the CDR3, is EAGVVQSPRYKIIEKKQPVAFWCNPISGHNTLYWYLQNLGQGPELLIRYENEEAVDDSQLPKDRFSAERLKGVDSTLKIQPAELGDSAVYLCASSLDPGKWETQYFGPGTRLLVL.

V and J are TRBV9 and TRBJ2-3; 9 bases are a match to TRBD2. This CDR3 has 14 residues. Germline assignment: CDR1 SGDLS and CDR2 YYNGEE. V gave up 2 bases and J gave up 3 bases; unmatched junction bases: 1. CDR3 loop: CASSVSGRTDTQYF. The CDR3 bases are TGTGCCAGCAGCGTCAGCGGGAGGACAGATACGCAGTATTTT.

This rearrangement joins TRBV13 to TRBJ2-3; D perhaps matches TRBD1 (6 bases). The CDR3 covers 13 residues. Germline V gives CDR1 PRHDT, CDR2 FYEKMQ (reference sequence). V gave up 5 bases and J gave up 6 bases, with 12 bases separating them. The CDR3 DNA reads TGTGCCAGCAGCCACACAGGGTTGGATACGCAGTATTTT. Its translation is CASSHTGLDTQYF.

This chain connects TRBV4-2 to TRBJ1-4, with D hard to call. V was trimmed by 0 bases and J by 4 bases, leaving 9 bases between them. Germline CDR1 LGHNA, CDR2 YNFKEQ. The CDR3 has 15 residues. CDR3 nucleotide sequence: TGTGCCAGCAGCCAAGACGGACTGCTTAATGAAAAACTGTTTTTT. Its translation is CASSQDGLLNEKLFF.

The rearrangement joins TRBV5-4 to TRBJ2-7; D possibly corresponds to TRBD2 (5 bases). Germline lookup yields CDR1 SGHNT and CDR2 YYREEE (reference sequence). V was cut by 4 bases and J by 4 bases, with 15 bases left in between. The CDR3 totals 14 residues. The CDR3 nucleotides are TGTGCCAGCAGCCCCAAGCCGGACTCTTACGAGCAGTACTTC. This sequence encodes CASSPKPDSYEQYF.

The chain is built from TRBV6-5 and TRBJ1-1; D remains ambiguous. This CDR3 comprises 14 residues. The V end was cut by 0 bases, the J end by 4 bases, with 9 bases between. Germline CDR1 and CDR2: MNHEY and SVGAGI. In DNA, the CDR3 is TGTGCCAGCAGTTACTCGATCACCGGCACTGAAGCTTTCTTT. Protein: CASSYSITGTEAFF.

The chain is built from TRBV5-4 and TRBJ2-3; D is undetermined. V lost 2 bases and J 1 base, leaving 5 bases between the germline ends. Germline V gives CDR1 SGHNT, CDR2 YYREEE (reference sequence). The CDR3 length is 13 residues. The CDR3 loop is CASSFRGTDTQYF. The CDR3 DNA reads as TGTGCCAGCAGCTTCCGGGGCACAGATACGCAGTATTTT.

This clone was seen a few times. V is TRBV12-5 and J is TRBJ2-1; the match to TRBD2 covers 11 bases. Unmatched junction bases numbered 7, after V lost 0 bases and J lost 9 bases. From germline, CDR1 is LGHNT and CDR2 FRNRAP. This CDR3 has 16 amino acids. In DNA, the CDR3 is TGTGCTAGTGGTTTGGTATTTGGACTAGCGGGTAGTGAGCAGTTCTTC. Protein sequence: CASGLVFGLAGSEQFF. The whole variable domain, remainder taken from reference TRBV12-5 and TRBJ2-1, is DARVTQTPRHKVTEMGQEVTMRCQPILGHNTVFWYRQTMMQGLELLAYFRNRAPLDDSGMPKDRFSAEMPDATLATLKIQPSEPRDSAVYFCASGLVFGLAGSEQFFGPGTRLTVL.

The V and J genes are TRBV7-9 and TRBJ2-6, with 9 positions matching TRBD1. This CDR3 has 19 residues. Germline assignment: CDR1 SEHNR and CDR2 FQNEAQ (reference sequence). V gave up 1 base and J gave up 1 base; unmatched junction bases: 8. The CDR3 DNA is TGTGCCAGCAGCTTAGGGTTAGGGACAGGGTTTTCTGGGGCCAACGTCCTGACTTTC. The encoded protein is CASSLGLGTGFSGANVLTF.

V and J are TRBV19 and TRBJ1-2, with D perhaps TRBD1 (6 bases). This CDR3 spans 12 amino acids. The germline V and J ends were trimmed by 1 base and 8 bases, with 8 bases remaining between them. Germline V CDR1 and CDR2: LNHDA, SQIVND (reference sequence). The CDR3 here is CASSIGGQGYTF. For the CDR3, the DNA is TGTGCCAGTAGTATAGGGGGACAAGGCTACACCTTC.

This clone was recorded only once. This sequence joins TRBV5-1 and TRBJ2-5, with D possibly matching TRBD2 (6 bases). Trimming left V 4 bases short and J 0 bases short, with 13 bases between. The CDR3 contains 15 residues. In germline, CDR1 is SGHRS, CDR2 YFSETQ. CDR3 amino acids: CASSVGGRYQETQYF. The CDR3 bases are TGCGCCAGCAGCGTGGGTGGGAGGTACCAAGAGACCCAGTACTTC.

The rearrangement links TRBV7-2 to TRBJ1-5, with TRBD1 identical over 8 bases. V shed 4 bases, J shed 0 bases, and the junction held 2 bases outside the gene matches. Germline assignment: CDR1 SGHTA and CDR2 FQGNSA. CDR3 size: 15 residues. CDR3 amino acids: CASSWTGYSNQPQHF. In nucleotides, the CDR3 is TGTGCCAGCAGCTGGACAGGGTATAGCAATCAGCCCCAGCATTTT.

The chain combines TRBV2 with TRBJ1-1; D is ambiguous. The germline gives CDR1 SNHLY, CDR2 FYNNEI. The ends were cut back, 4 bases at V and 3 bases at J, with 6 bases in the middle. The CDR3 sequence is 12 residues long. In DNA, the CDR3 is TGTGCCAGCAGTGTACACCACACTGAAGCTTTCTTT. Amino acids: CASSVHHTEAFF.

The rearrangement uses TRBV6-6 and TRBJ1-5; D not resolved. Germline V gene lookup returns CDR1 MNHNY and CDR2 SVGAGI (reference sequence). The CDR3 contains 15 residues. V gave up 0 bases and J gave up 4 bases, with 10 bases separating them. CDR3 region: CASSYSRALNQPQHF. DNA for the CDR3: TGTGCCAGCAGTTACTCGAGGGCTTTGAATCAGCCCCAGCATTTT.

The chain recombines TRBV27 with TRBJ2-3, with 14 bases matching TRBD2. The V and J ends lost 1 base and 1 base, in that order; junction bases with no gene match: 7. Germline V gene lookup returns CDR1 MNHEY and CDR2 SMNVEV (reference sequence). CDR3 length: 19 residues. CDR3 in amino acids: CASSLLGLAGDWGTDTQYF. CDR3 nucleotides: TGTGCCAGCAGTTTATTGGGACTAGCGGGAGATTGGGGCACAGATACGCAGTATTTT.

This CDR3 is CSAHKGGSYNEQFF. The CDR3 coding sequence is TGCAGCGCCCATAAGGGAGGTTCCTACAATGAGCAGTTCTTC. The chain employs TRBV29-1 and TRBJ2-1, with D perhaps TRBD2 (6 bases). Trimming took 7 bases from V and 1 from J, leaving 14 bases between them. Germline assignment: CDR1 SQVTM and CDR2 ANQGSEA. The CDR3 has 14 residues.

This chain joins TRBV7-9 and TRBJ2-1, with D maybe TRBD2 (5 bases). Germline V gives CDR1 SEHNR, CDR2 FQNEAQ (reference sequence). The V end was cut by 4 bases, the J end by 6 bases, with 16 bases between. The CDR3 consists of 15 residues. CDR3 in amino acids: CASSSGLLGSNEQFF. CDR3 DNA: TGTGCCAGCAGCTCAGGCCTCCTAGGGAGCAATGAGCAGTTCTTC.

The rearrangement uses TRBV6-5 and TRBJ1-2; D not certain. Between the trimmed V and J ends, which lost 2 bases and 3 bases, there was a span of 4 bases. CDR1 and CDR2 (germline): MNHEY, SVGAGI. This CDR3 contains 12 residues. Here the CDR3 DNA reads TGTGCCAGCAGTTACACTGACTATGGCTACACCTTC. Translated, it gives CASSYTDYGYTF.

The chain employs TRBV5-6 and TRBJ2-1; D may be TRBD2 (6 bases). V was clipped by 0 bases and J by 8 bases, with 9 bases between them. This CDR3 is 13 amino acids long. Per the germline V gene, CDR1 is SGHDT and CDR2 is YYEEEE. CDR3 region: CASSLGGIHEQFF. The CDR3 region has the DNA TGTGCCAGCAGCTTGGGCGGGATCCATGAGCAGTTCTTC. The full variable domain, with the rest looked up from reference TRBV5-6 and TRBJ2-1, is DAGVTQSPTHLIKTRGQQVTLRCSPKSGHDTVSWYQQALGQGPQFIFQYYEEEERQRGNFPDRFSGHQFPNYSSELNVNALLLGDSALYLCASSLGGIHEQFFGPGTRLTVL.

This chain joins TRBV27 and TRBJ2-1; 9 bases map to TRBD1. This CDR3 has 14 amino acids. Germline V gene lookup returns CDR1 MNHEY and CDR2 SMNVEV (reference sequence). Trimming removed 7 bases from V and 6 bases from J; junction bases left unmatched: 7. CDR3 protein: CASTLTGGGNEQFF. The CDR3 DNA follows: TGTGCCAGCACCTTGACAGGGGGAGGCAATGAGCAGTTCTTC.

This sequence joins TRBV27 and TRBJ2-7, with a tentative D call TRBD1 (5 bases). Germline V gives CDR1 MNHEY, CDR2 SMNVEV (reference sequence). Trimming removed 3 bases at V and 1 base at J, with 10 bases between. This CDR3 spans 14 amino acids. The DNA of the CDR3 is TGTGCCAGCAGTTTGGGCAGGGATTCCTACGAGCAGTACTTC. Amino acid sequence: CASSLGRDSYEQYF.

The gene calls are TRBV6-1 and TRBJ1-2; 7 bases line up with TRBD1. This CDR3 has 13 amino acids. CDR1 MNHNS and CDR2 SASEGT come from the germline V gene. Trimming took 2 bases from V and 8 from J; bases not matched to a gene: 5. CDR3 sequence: CASSEFQGGGYTF. In DNA form, the CDR3 reads TGTGCCAGCAGTGAATTTCAGGGGGGAGGCTACACCTTC.

The rearrangement joins TRBV9 to TRBJ2-3; the match to TRBD2 covers 10 bases. CDR3 length equals 16 residues. The germline V gene has CDR1 SGDLS and CDR2 YYNGEE. The ends lost 4 bases at V and 5 bases at J; junction bases unmatched: 10. The chain's CDR3 is CASSKGSGGEGDTQYF. CDR3 sequence (DNA): TGTGCCAGCAGCAAGGGAAGCGGGGGGGAGGGAGATACGCAGTATTTT.

The genes are TRBV7-9 and TRBJ1-4; 7 positions match TRBD1. This CDR3 contains 15 residues. Germline V CDR1 and CDR2: SEHNR, FQNEAQ (reference sequence). V lost 5 bases, J lost 4 bases, and 7 bases stayed unmatched. In DNA form, the CDR3 reads TGTGCCAGCAGCCCAGGGGACAGAGTTAATGAAAAACTGTTTTTT. Amino acid sequence: CASSPGDRVNEKLFF. Filled out from reference TRBV7-9 and TRBJ1-4, the complete variable domain reads DTGVSQNPRHKITKRGQNVTFRCDPISEHNRLYWYRQTLGQGPEFLTYFQNEAQLEKSRLLSDRFSAERPKGSFSTLEIQRTEQGDSAMYLCASSPGDRVNEKLFFGSGTQLSVL.